Presented here are 30 T cell receptor beta chains from one specimen sequenced in a study of beta chain features in type 1 diabetes. As every portion of the isolated RNA was reverse transcribed, the sequencing read expressed TCRB transcripts. Sequencing used immunoSEQ multiplex PCR; TCRdb keeps in-frame clones, though not all of them. The repertoire holds fewer than 650,000 clones, with 15% as singletons. Sequencing used naive CD4+ T cells from blood. Source of these receptors: a man between 18 and 35 years old in good health.

In the case of this clone: Other DNA sequences in this specimen translate into the identical CDR3. This chain connects TRBV28 to TRBJ2-3; tentative D call: TRBD2 (6 bases). The V gene's germline CDR1 is MDHEN and CDR2 SYDVKM. V was pared by 2 bases and J by 1 base, with 10 bases between. The CDR3 extends over 15 amino acids. As DNA, the CDR3 is TGTGCCAGCAGTTTAGGAGGGGCCGGCACAGATACGCAGTATTTT. This encodes CASSLGGAGTDTQYF.

This clone was counted between two and nine times. The chain employs TRBV9 and TRBJ2-2; 7 bases line up with TRBD2. The J segment lost 2 bases and the V segment lost 3 bases, leaving 10 bases of the junction unmatched. Germline CDR1 SGDLS, CDR2 YYNGEE. The CDR3 has 17 residues. The CDR3, as DNA: TGTGCCAGCAGCGCTGGGGACTATCTCATAAACACCGGGGAGCTGTTTTTT. Residues: CASSAGDYLINTGELFF.

This clone was counted a few times. V is TRBV9 and J is TRBJ2-3; D perhaps matches TRBD2 (5 bases). Germline V gives CDR1 SGDLS, CDR2 YYNGEE. The germline V and J ends were trimmed by 0 bases and 0 bases, with 11 bases remaining between them. The CDR3 runs to 16 residues. CDR3 DNA sequence: TGTGCCAGCAGCGTAGGCGGTAGCGCTAGCACAGATACGCAGTATTTT. Encoded protein: CASSVGGSASTDTQYF.

V usage is TRBV28 and J usage is TRBJ1-2; TRBD1 aligns across 7 bases. This CDR3 spans 14 amino acids. Germline-derived CDR1 and CDR2 are MDHEN and SYDVKM. The trim removed 3 bases at V and 8 bases at J, leaving 9 bases unmatched. CDR3 sequence (DNA): TGTGCCAGCAGTTTTCGTGGCAGGGGGAGCGGCTACACCTTC. The encoded protein is CASSFRGRGSGYTF.

Concerning this clone itself: Different DNA sequences within this sample yield the same CDR3. The CDR3 here is CASRGTGGNEQFF. CDR3 DNA sequence: TGTGCCAGCCGCGGGACAGGGGGCAATGAGCAGTTCTTC. This sequence joins TRBV6-5 and TRBJ2-1, with TRBD1 matching 11 bases. This CDR3 has 13 amino acids. V dropped 8 bases and J dropped 6; count of bases not matched to a gene: 3. Germline V gene sequence: CDR1 MNHEY, CDR2 SVGAGI.

The chain links TRBV5-4 to TRBJ1-1; maybe TRBD1 (6 bases). V shed 3 bases and J shed 6 bases, with 15 bases lying between them. CDR3 size: 14 residues. Germline V CDR1 and CDR2: SGHNT, YYREEE (reference sequence). The CDR3 spells CASSYLGGEAEAFF. As DNA, the CDR3 is TGTGCCAGCAGCTACCTAGGGGGGGAGGCTGAAGCTTTCTTT.

V is TRBV18 and J is TRBJ2-7; no reliable D call. This CDR3 is built from 16 residues. In germline, CDR1 is KGHSH, CDR2 LQKENI. V lost 2 bases and J lost 0, with 14 bases in between. CDR3 nucleotide sequence: TGTGCCAGCTCACCAAGGCCAGGAGAAAGCTCCTACGAGCAGTACTTC. It specifies CASSPRPGESSYEQYF.

This clone was seen a handful of times. The gene calls are TRBV27 and TRBJ2-2; TRBD1 might be the D (6 bases). CDR1 is MNHEY and CDR2 is SMNVEV in the germline V gene (reference sequence). CDR3 length: 13 residues. V was pared by 7 bases and J by 6 bases, with 12 bases between. CDR3 nucleotide sequence: TGTGCCAGCACTACAGGGTACGCCGGGGAGCTGTTTTTT. This translates into CASTTGYAGELFF.

This clone was recorded a few times. The chain is built from TRBV9 and TRBJ2-7; D possibly corresponds to TRBD1 (6 bases). V lost 4 bases to trimming and J lost 5 bases, with 16 bases between them. The germline V gene has CDR1 SGDLS and CDR2 YYNGEE. This CDR3 has 14 amino acids. The CDR3 protein is CASSSLSGVNEQYF. DNA for the CDR3: TGTGCCAGCAGCTCCCTCTCAGGGGTGAACGAGCAGTACTTC. Filled out from reference TRBV9 and TRBJ2-7, the complete variable domain reads DSGVTQTPKHLITATGQRVTLRCSPRSGDLSVYWYQQSLDQGLQFLIQYYNGEERAKGNILERFSAQQFPDLHSELNLSSLELGDSALYFCASSSLSGVNEQYFGPGTRLTVT.

This chain links TRBV28 with TRBJ1-2; no firm D call. Germline CDR1 and CDR2: MDHEN and SYDVKM. This CDR3 region has 14 residues. Trimming removed 5 bases from V and 2 bases from J, with 12 bases in between. In DNA, the CDR3 is TGTGCCAGCAGTCCCACGCACTTGAACTATGGCTACACCTTC. This encodes CASSPTHLNYGYTF.

This clone was observed a few times. The genes are TRBV9 and TRBJ1-1, with D perhaps TRBD1 (6 bases). CDR1 and CDR2 (germline): SGDLS, YYNGEE. The CDR3 runs 15 residues. V was pared by 0 bases and J by 5 bases, with 14 bases between. The CDR3 here is CASSVVGGGATEAFF. The CDR3 nucleotides read TGTGCCAGCAGCGTAGTCGGTGGGGGGGCGACTGAAGCTTTCTTT.

This clone was recorded a few times. The genes are TRBV5-1 and TRBJ2-5; 7 bases align to TRBD1. CDR1 and CDR2 from the germline V gene are SGHRS and YFSETQ. Unmatched junction bases numbered 3, after V lost 4 bases and J lost 0 bases. The CDR3 spans 14 residues. CDR3 bases: TGCGCCAGCAGCAGGGGACAGAACCAAGAGACCCAGTACTTC. Protein product: CASSRGQNQETQYF.

This clone was counted only a few times. The J gene is TRBJ1-1, the V gene TRBV7-2; TRBD1 is a possible D gene (5 bases). CDR3 length: 15 amino acids. The ends were cut back, 1 base at V and 1 base at J, with 10 bases in the middle. Germline V gives CDR1 SGHTA, CDR2 FQGNSA. The CDR3 reads CASSLVAGKNTEAFF. The CDR3 coding sequence is TGTGCCAGCAGCTTAGTGGCAGGGAAGAACACTGAAGCTTTCTTT.

The chain couples TRBV30 to TRBJ2-7; 9 positions match TRBD1. This CDR3 region has 11 residues. With 7 bases clipped from V and 5 bases from J, the junction kept 3 bases outside the gene matches. In germline, CDR1 is GTSNPN, CDR2 SVGIG (reference sequence). The CDR3 region is CALQGANEQYF. The CDR3 coding sequence is TGTGCCTTACAGGGGGCCAACGAGCAGTACTTC.

This clone was seen a handful of times. This chain links TRBV10-3 with TRBJ2-7; D gene unclear. The CDR3 contains 12 residues. Trimming shortened V by 4 bases and J by 4 bases, and 8 bases separated the two germline ends. Germline assignment: CDR1 ENHRY and CDR2 SYGVKD. The CDR3 DNA is TGTGCCATCAGTGGTTCGGAGTACGAGCAGTACTTC. This translates into CAISGSEYEQYF.

V is TRBV30 and J is TRBJ2-7, with D possibly called TRBD1 or TRBD2 (5 bases each). The CDR3 is made up of 14 amino acids. V gave up 8 bases and J gave up 0 bases, with 17 bases separating them. Germline CDR1 reads GTSNPN; CDR2 reads SVGIG (reference sequence). The CDR3 nucleotides are TGTGCCACTCAGGGACGGACCCTCTCCTACGAGCAGTACTTC. Protein product: CATQGRTLSYEQYF.

The chain links TRBV4-2 to TRBJ2-1; D gene unclear. V was clipped by 2 bases and J by 9 bases, with 11 bases between them. CDR1 LGHNA and CDR2 YNFKEQ come from the germline V gene. CDR3 length equals 13 residues. CDR3 nucleotides: TGTGCCAGCAGCCAACGAGTGGAATTTGAGCAGTTCTTC. Translating it yields CASSQRVEFEQFF.

This clone was detected once. The V gene is TRBV27, the J gene TRBJ2-7, with D possibly TRBD2 on 6 matching bases. The CDR3 is made up of 13 amino acids. The V gene lost 3 bases and the J gene lost 6 bases, with 12 bases spanning the gap. Germline CDR1 MNHEY, CDR2 SMNVEV (reference sequence). Here the CDR3 DNA reads TGTGCCAGCAGTTTGGAGGGGATGGGCGAGCAGTACTTC. It specifies CASSLEGMGEQYF.

V usage is TRBV4-1 and J usage is TRBJ1-4, with a weak D call TRBD1 (5 bases). V lost 1 base and J 4 bases, leaving 7 bases between the germline ends. Looked up from germline, CDR1 is MGHRA and CDR2 is YSYEKL. CDR3 length: 14 amino acids. Written as DNA, the CDR3 is TGCGCCAGCAGCCAAGTCAGGGTTAATGAAAAACTGTTTTTT. Translation: CASSQVRVNEKLFF.

The CDR3 region is CASSQESSGSTETQYF. DNA of the CDR3: TGTGCCAGCAGCCAAGAGTCCTCAGGGTCCACGGAGACCCAGTACTTC. V usage is TRBV4-2 and J usage is TRBJ2-5; D may be TRBD1 (5 bases). This CDR3 is 16 amino acids long. The germline gives CDR1 LGHNA, CDR2 YNFKEQ. Trimming took 0 bases from V and 5 from J, leaving 16 bases between them.

The chain joins TRBV29-1 to TRBJ2-5; D may be TRBD1 (6 bases). CDR3 length: 13 amino acids. Germline CDR1 SQVTM, CDR2 ANQGSEA. V shed 7 bases and J shed 1 base, with 13 bases lying between them. The CDR3 region is CSATRTAQETQYF. CDR3 coding DNA: TGCAGCGCGACCAGGACAGCCCAAGAGACCCAGTACTTC.

The chain has TRBV28 and TRBJ1-5; D gene unclear. Trimming took 1 base from V and 1 from J, leaving 8 bases between them. Germline V lookup: CDR1 MDHEN, CDR2 SYDVKM. The CDR3 consists of 15 residues. The CDR3 region is CASSLSGPSNQPQHF. DNA of the CDR3: TGTGCCAGCAGTTTATCAGGTCCCAGCAATCAGCCCCAGCATTTT.

This clone was counted only a few times. Other nucleotide sequences from this sample produce the same CDR3. The CDR3 reads CAIGTSSYNEQFF. The CDR3 nucleotides read TGTGCCATCGGGACTAGTTCCTACAATGAGCAGTTCTTC. The chain combines TRBV10-3 with TRBJ2-1; TRBD2 agrees at 8 bases. The V gene's germline CDR1 is ENHRY and CDR2 SYGVKD. This CDR3 contains 13 residues. V lost 8 bases to trimming and J lost 1 base; unmatched junction nucleotides: 1.

J is TRBJ1-6 and V is TRBV10-3, with a weak D call TRBD1 (6 bases). Germline CDR1 is ENHRY and CDR2 is SYGVKD. V shed 4 bases and J shed 0 bases, with 13 bases lying between them. This CDR3 spans 17 amino acids. In nucleotides, the CDR3 is TGTGCCATCAGTGTGGGGGGCGTCCTCTCCTATAATTCACCCCTCCACTTT. Its translation: CAISVGGVLSYNSPLHF.

V usage is TRBV10-3 and J usage is TRBJ2-2, with D perhaps matching TRBD1 (6 bases). Trimming shortened V by 0 bases and J by 4 bases, and 12 bases separated the two germline ends. The germline V gene has CDR1 ENHRY and CDR2 SYGVKD. This CDR3 has 16 residues. As DNA, the CDR3 is TGTGCCATCAGTGAGTCGACAGGTGTCAGCACCGGGGAGCTGTTTTTT. This gives the protein CAISESTGVSTGELFF.

Only a few counts were recorded for this clone. This chain connects TRBV16 to TRBJ2-1; no reliable D call. V shed 1 base and J shed 6 bases, with 1 base lying between them. Germline lookup yields CDR1 KGHSY and CDR2 FQNENV. This CDR3 contains 11 residues. CDR3 region: CASSQFNEQFF. DNA of the CDR3: TGTGCCAGCAGCCAATTCAATGAGCAGTTCTTC.

This clone showed up just a few times. The chain is built from TRBV18 and TRBJ2-1; D is unclear. With 3 bases removed from V and 3 bases from J, the gap between germline ends came to 6 bases. Germline V lookup: CDR1 KGHSH, CDR2 LQKENI. This CDR3 is 13 amino acids long. CDR3 protein: CASSPGLYNEQFF. CDR3 nucleotide sequence: TGTGCCAGCTCACCGGGTCTCTACAATGAGCAGTTCTTC. Full variable domain (outside the CDR3, taken from reference TRBV18 and TRBJ2-1): NAGVMQNPRHLVRRRGQEARLRCSPMKGHSHVYWYRQLPEEGLKFMVYLQKENIIDESGMPKERFSAEFPKEGPSILRIQQVVRGDSAAYFCASSPGLYNEQFFGPGTRLTVL.

This clone was observed a few times. This chain uses TRBV28 with TRBJ2-4; 9 bases agree with TRBD1. Germline V gives CDR1 MDHEN, CDR2 SYDVKM. There are 14 residues in the CDR3. Trimming cost V 8 bases and J 6 bases; bases outside gene matches: 8. The CDR3 sequence is CASLAGDRVNIQYF. As DNA, the CDR3 is TGTGCCAGCCTCGCGGGGGACAGGGTAAACATTCAGTACTTC.

About this clone itself: Relative to the germline gene, one junction end is altered; a read error may explain this. V gene TRBV12-5 combines with J gene TRBJ2-7; D unclear. Germline V CDR1 and CDR2: LGHNT, FRNRAP. The CDR3 extends over 10 amino acids. Here the CDR3 reads CASGPPDVHF. CDR3 coding DNA: TGTGCTAGTGGCCCCCCCGATGTCCACTTC.

V gene TRBV20-1 combines with J gene TRBJ2-3; D not certain. Germline V gene sequence: CDR1 DFQATT, CDR2 SNEGSKA (reference sequence). The CDR3 is made up of 10 amino acids. Trimming removed 1 base from V and 4 bases from J, with 0 bases in between. CDR3 amino acids: CSARADTQYF. The CDR3 region has the DNA TGCAGTGCTAGAGCAGATACGCAGTATTTT.